These 32 T cell receptor beta chains share one sample of origin, sequenced in a study of shared clonotypes between healthy human individuals. Terminally differentiated effector memory CD45RA+ cells were left out of the naive CD8 fraction, which was CD45RO-negative and positively selected for CCR7. The protocol was immunoSEQ multiplex PCR, while the TCRdb copy is restricted to in-frame clones and leaves out a portion. This table holds about 2.1 million clones, over 85% found once. Sequenced sample: naive CD8+ T cells from PBMCs. The receptors here all came from a man aged 18 to 35 in good health. Some clones in this sample may be carry-over from other donors' samples.

This clone showed up just a few times. The rearrangement links TRBV27 to TRBJ1-1; D may be TRBD1 (6 bases). This CDR3 is 14 amino acids long. CDR1 MNHEY and CDR2 SMNVEV come from the germline V gene (reference sequence). V lost 2 bases, J lost 6 bases, and 13 bases lay in between. CDR3 loop: CASSLAGGSAEAFF. The CDR3 DNA reads as TGTGCCAGCAGTTTAGCGGGGGGCAGCGCTGAAGCTTTCTTT.

The CDR3 DNA follows: TGTGCCAGCAGCCTACTTTTCTCCTTCTACAATGAGCAGTTCTTC. It specifies CASSLLFSFYNEQFF. The chain combines TRBV7-2 with TRBJ2-1; D is ambiguous. V was trimmed by 5 bases and J by 3 bases, leaving 14 bases between them. CDR3 size: 15 residues. Germline V gene lookup returns CDR1 SGHTA and CDR2 FQGNSA.

CDR3 amino acids: CASSPDRGYEQYF. The CDR3, as DNA: TGTGCCAGCAGCCCGGACAGGGGCTACGAGCAGTACTTC. J is TRBJ2-7 and V is TRBV5-4; the match to TRBD1 covers 9 bases. CDR3 size: 13 residues. V was clipped by 4 bases and J by 3 bases; unmatched bases: 2. CDR1 and CDR2 from the germline V gene are SGHNT and YYREEE (reference sequence). Variable domain in full (rest from reference TRBV5-4 and TRBJ2-7): ETGVTQSPTHLIKTRGQQVTLRCSSQSGHNTVSWYQQALGQGPQFIFQYYREEENGRGNFPPRFSGLQFPNYSSELNVNALELDDSALYLCASSPDRGYEQYFGPGTRLTVT.

The genes are TRBV29-1 and TRBJ1-2; D unresolved. Trimming removed 4 bases at V and 3 bases at J, with 15 bases between. The CDR3 is made up of 14 amino acids. Germline V gives CDR1 SQVTM, CDR2 ANQGSEA. This CDR3 reads CSVGPIPPHYGYTF. CDR3 nucleotide sequence: TGCAGCGTTGGTCCAATCCCCCCCCACTATGGCTACACCTTC.

The chain combines TRBV19 with TRBJ2-1; D is unresolved. The CDR3 has 14 residues. Trimming stripped 3 bases from V and 6 bases from J, with 12 bases between. CDR1 and CDR2 (germline): LNHDA, SQIVND (reference sequence). The CDR3 sequence: CASSIRPAFNEQFF. The CDR3 nucleotides are TGTGCCAGTAGTATTAGACCAGCCTTCAATGAGCAGTTCTTC.

In this sample, this clone turned up once. This chain uses TRBV19 with TRBJ1-4; D is ambiguous. The CDR3 spans 13 residues. Deletions cut 2 bases from V and 3 bases from J, with 4 bases between. CDR1 LNHDA and CDR2 SQIVND come from the germline V gene (reference sequence). CDR3 in amino acids: CASSIYPNEKLFF. CDR3 nucleotide sequence: TGTGCCAGTAGTATATACCCTAATGAAAAACTGTTTTTT.

The chain joins TRBV11-2 to TRBJ1-1; weak D call: TRBD1 (5 bases). Germline CDR1 SGHAT, CDR2 FQNNGV. CDR3 length: 15 residues. Trimming removed 2 bases from V and 1 base from J, with 11 bases in between. CDR3 residues: CASSLNGHPNTEAFF. CDR3 sequence (DNA): TGTGCCAGCAGCTTAAACGGACACCCGAACACTGAAGCTTTCTTT.

The V call is TRBV11-2, the J call TRBJ2-7, with D tentatively TRBD2 (6 bases). The V gene lost 7 bases and the J gene lost 3 bases, with 19 bases spanning the gap. Germline V gene sequence: CDR1 SGHAT, CDR2 FQNNGV. The CDR3 has 15 amino acids. Written as DNA, the CDR3 is TGTGCCAGCACCCGTGGTGGAGGGTGGGACTACGAGCAGTACTTC. This translates into CASTRGGGWDYEQYF.

Of note for this clone: The same CDR3 arises from other DNA sequences in this sample as well. The V call is TRBV7-2, the J call TRBJ2-7, with D possibly matching TRBD2 (5 bases). CDR1 is SGHTA and CDR2 is FQGNSA in the germline V gene. The CDR3 covers 15 residues. V was cut by 4 bases and J by 2 bases, with 15 bases left in between. CDR3 DNA sequence: TGTGCCAGCAGCTCCTCGAGGGTCATGACCTACGAGCAGTACTTC. Translated: CASSSSRVMTYEQYF.

The chain employs TRBV6-5 and TRBJ1-5; D is ambiguous. V was shortened by 6 bases and J by 9 bases, with 21 bases between the two germline ends. The CDR3 extends over 15 amino acids. CDR1 MNHEY and CDR2 SVGAGI come from the germline V gene. CDR3 loop: CASSPVYSLTGPQHF. CDR3 nucleotides: TGTGCCAGCAGCCCCGTATATTCCCTTACGGGGCCCCAGCATTTT.

The rearrangement links TRBV9 to TRBJ2-1, with a possible D match to TRBD1 (6 bases). This CDR3 contains 14 residues. Germline CDR1 is SGDLS and CDR2 is YYNGEE. V lost 2 bases to trimming and J lost 8 bases, with 14 bases between them. CDR3 sequence: CASSVNRARDEQFF. The CDR3 DNA sequence: TGTGCCAGCAGCGTTAACAGGGCGAGGGATGAGCAGTTCTTC.

The chain joins TRBV4-2 to TRBJ2-7, with 8 positions matching TRBD2. Germline V gene data show CDR1 as LGHNA and CDR2 as YNFKEQ. J lost 0 bases, V lost 0 bases, and 4 bases had no gene match. The CDR3 contains 16 residues. CDR3 DNA sequence: TGTGCCAGCAGCCAAGAGGAAGCGGGAGCCTCCTACGAGCAGTACTTC. Its translation is CASSQEEAGASYEQYF.

The chain employs TRBV5-1 and TRBJ2-7; TRBD1 matches at 7 bases. V lost 3 bases to trimming and J lost 0 bases; unmatched junction nucleotides: 9. This CDR3 contains 16 residues. CDR1 and CDR2 from the germline V gene are SGHRS and YFSETQ. Here the CDR3 DNA reads TGCGCCAGCAGCTCCACCACAGGGGCCTTCTCCTACGAGCAGTACTTC. Its translation: CASSSTTGAFSYEQYF.

The rearrangement uses TRBV7-6 and TRBJ2-1; no definite D call. Per germline, CDR1 SGHVS and CDR2 FNYEAQ. V was shortened by 5 bases and J by 0 bases, with 8 bases between the two germline ends. The length of the CDR3 is 14 residues. CDR3 DNA sequence: TGTGCCAGCAGCCGGTTGAGCTCCTACAATGAGCAGTTCTTC. This sequence encodes CASSRLSSYNEQFF.

This chain uses TRBV9 with TRBJ1-3; D not certain. Trimming took off 3 bases at V and 5 bases at J, with 12 bases between the two ends. Germline V gives CDR1 SGDLS, CDR2 YYNGEE. CDR3 size: 14 residues. This chain's CDR3 is CASSAPVGRNTIYF. The CDR3, as DNA: TGTGCCAGCAGCGCGCCTGTCGGGCGAAACACCATATATTTT.

J is TRBJ2-7 and V is TRBV7-8, with D tentatively TRBD1 or TRBD2 (5 bases each). The CDR3 covers 15 residues. Germline CDR1 reads SGHVS; CDR2 reads FQNEAQ. The V gene lost 3 bases and the J gene lost 0 bases, with 12 bases spanning the gap. CDR3 coding DNA: TGTGCCAGCAGCTTGGGGGACCGAAACTCCTACGAGCAGTACTTC. Translated: CASSLGDRNSYEQYF.

The chain's CDR3 is CASSLIQGSYGYTF. The CDR3 coding sequence is TGTGCCAGCAGCTTAATACAGGGTTCCTATGGCTACACCTTC. The V and J genes are TRBV7-2 and TRBJ1-2; D is perhaps TRBD1 (6 bases). Trimming removed 2 bases from V and 4 bases from J, with 11 bases in between. The CDR3 has 14 residues. Germline V gene sequence: CDR1 SGHTA, CDR2 FQGNSA.

This chain uses TRBV5-6 with TRBJ2-7, with D possibly being TRBD1 (6 bases). Trimming removed 2 bases at V and 4 bases at J, with 16 bases between. This CDR3 has 15 residues. Germline V gene lookup returns CDR1 SGHDT and CDR2 YYEEEE. This CDR3 is CASSFLGAQIYEQYF. CDR3 bases: TGTGCCAGCAGCTTTCTGGGGGCGCAAATTTACGAGCAGTACTTC.

This chain uses TRBV6-1 with TRBJ2-2, with a weak D call TRBD1 (5 bases). The CDR3 runs to 15 residues. V lost 1 base, J lost 6 bases, and 12 bases lay in between. Germline CDR1 reads MNHNS; CDR2 reads SASEGT. The DNA for the CDR3 is TGTGCCAGCAGTGAAGGACAGCACGGAGCCGGGGAGCTGTTTTTT. This sequence encodes CASSEGQHGAGELFF.

This clone was seen more than once but under ten times. V is TRBV11-2 and J is TRBJ2-5; perhaps D is TRBD1 or TRBD2 (5 bases each). Trimming shortened V by 5 bases and J by 5 bases, and 15 bases separated the two germline ends. In germline, CDR1 is SGHAT, CDR2 FQNNGV. CDR3 size: 14 residues. CDR3 loop: CASSRGIGAETQYF. CDR3 in DNA: TGTGCCAGCAGCCGAGGGATCGGGGCTGAGACCCAGTACTTC.

The V call is TRBV27, the J call TRBJ1-3; a weak D match, TRBD1 (5 bases). Germline CDR1 reads MNHEY; CDR2 reads SMNVEV (reference sequence). V was shortened by 6 bases and J by 2 bases, with 8 bases between the two germline ends. This CDR3 has 13 residues. CDR3 region: CASSQGAGNTIYF. CDR3 coding DNA: TGTGCCAGCAGCCAGGGTGCTGGAAACACCATATATTTT.

V gene TRBV5-6 combines with J gene TRBJ1-2; no definite D call. Trimming took 3 bases from V and 5 from J, leaving 11 bases between them. Germline CDR1 and CDR2: SGHDT and YYEEEE. The CDR3 spans 13 residues. The CDR3 nucleotides are TGTGCCAGCAGCTCCCGTCAAGAGTATGGCTACACCTTC. As protein: CASSSRQEYGYTF.

This chain connects TRBV7-2 to TRBJ2-2, with D possibly matching TRBD1 (6 bases). This CDR3 contains 15 residues. V lost 6 bases and J lost 1, with 12 bases in between. Germline lookup yields CDR1 SGHTA and CDR2 FQGNSA. CDR3 bases: TGTGCCAGCAGAACCCTGGACAGGAACACCGGGGAGCTGTTTTTT. It codes for CASRTLDRNTGELFF.

The chain uses TRBV10-2 and TRBJ2-7, with no clear D. V was pared by 3 bases and J by 7 bases, with 7 bases between. CDR1 is WSHSY and CDR2 is SAAADI in the germline V gene. This CDR3 has 11 amino acids. DNA of the CDR3: TGCGCCAGCAGTGATATCCGGGAGCAGTACTTC. It specifies CASSDIREQYF.

The V gene is TRBV7-6, the J gene TRBJ2-5; 9 bases are a match to TRBD1. The V gene's germline CDR1 is SGHVS and CDR2 FNYEAQ. The length of the CDR3 is 19 residues. Trimming at V came to 1 base and at J to 0 bases, leaving 12 bases not matched to a gene. CDR3 sequence reads: CASSLELWGTGSDQETQYF. In DNA, the CDR3 is TGTGCCAGCAGCTTAGAATTATGGGGGACAGGGAGTGACCAAGAGACCCAGTACTTC.

The V gene is TRBV6-5, the J gene TRBJ1-1, with D possibly matching TRBD1 (5 bases). CDR1 and CDR2 from the germline V gene are MNHEY and SVGAGI. V gave up 2 bases and J gave up 4 bases, with 11 bases separating them. This CDR3 spans 14 amino acids. CDR3 protein: CASSYRAGGTEAFF. CDR3 in DNA: TGTGCCAGCAGTTACCGTGCTGGGGGCACTGAAGCTTTCTTT.

The chain combines TRBV19 with TRBJ1-5; D is undetermined. CDR1 and CDR2 (germline): LNHDA, SQIVND (reference sequence). The CDR3 covers 13 residues. V was trimmed by 3 bases and J by 4 bases, leaving 7 bases between them. This CDR3 reads CASSIWLNQPQHF. DNA of the CDR3: TGTGCCAGTAGTATTTGGCTAAATCAGCCCCAGCATTTT.

The genes are TRBV19 and TRBJ2-3; the D gene is possibly TRBD2 (5 bases). The CDR3 consists of 16 residues. The V end was cut by 4 bases, the J end by 2 bases, with 16 bases between. Germline-derived CDR1 and CDR2 are LNHDA and SQIVND (reference sequence). Here the CDR3 reads CASSTRQLGFTDTQYF. The CDR3 nucleotides read TGTGCCAGTAGTACCCGTCAACTAGGGTTCACAGATACGCAGTATTTT.

The V and J genes are TRBV27 and TRBJ2-3, with 8 bases aligning to TRBD2. V trimming: 8 bases; J trimming: 0 bases; junction bases outside the gene matches: 10. Per the germline V gene, CDR1 is MNHEY and CDR2 is SMNVEV (reference sequence). The length of the CDR3 is 16 residues. The CDR3 is CASPWRVAGSTDTQYF. CDR3 nucleotides: TGTGCCAGCCCCTGGAGGGTAGCGGGGAGCACAGATACGCAGTATTTT.

The chain is built from TRBV6-1 and TRBJ1-1; D is possibly TRBD1 (5 bases). The CDR3 contains 13 residues. CDR1 and CDR2 from the germline V gene are MNHNS and SASEGT. Trimming took 7 bases from V and 6 from J, leaving 15 bases between them. The chain's CDR3 is CASKLGGTAEAFF. For the CDR3, the DNA is TGTGCCAGCAAGTTGGGGGGAACCGCTGAAGCTTTCTTT.

The rearrangement uses TRBV29-1 and TRBJ1-1, with D perhaps TRBD1 (5 bases). With 5 bases removed from V and 11 bases from J, the gap between germline ends came to 12 bases. The CDR3 spans 10 residues. In germline, CDR1 is SQVTM, CDR2 ANQGSEA. CDR3 protein: CSVFRVEAFF. The DNA for the CDR3 is TGCAGCGTTTTCAGGGTTGAGGCTTTCTTT.

As regards this clone: The same CDR3 is also encoded by other DNA sequences in this sample. The chain links TRBV19 to TRBJ2-3; D perhaps matches TRBD2 (6 bases). The CDR3 spans 15 residues. Trimming left V 3 bases short and J 0 bases short, with 10 bases between. In germline, CDR1 is LNHDA, CDR2 SQIVND (reference sequence). The CDR3 reads CASSIPSGSTDTQYF. CDR3 coding DNA: TGTGCCAGTAGTATTCCGAGCGGGAGCACAGATACGCAGTATTTT.